This T cell receptor (beta chain) emerged from a study of T cell responses to AZD1222 COVID-19 vaccine. Looking at the study overall: Samples with a second dose at about 4 or about 12 weeks were pooled together. Study outcomes and limitations: The study found vaccine-associated CD4 TCRs spanning spike, dominant at 160-218 and 743-854.

CDR1 and CDR2 (germline): LGHNT, FRNRAP. The CDR3 has 17 residues. V was clipped by 3 bases and J by 7 bases; unmatched bases: 13. TCRdb keeps only in-frame clones here, not all; method: immunoSEQ multiplex PCR. The sample lists approximately 68,000 clones, about 91% occurring once. About this clone: Its target is unknown.

This sample comprised peripheral blood, obtained on day 0 of AZD1222 vaccination. The chain carries TRBV12-5 and TRBJ2-7, with TRBD1 matching over 12 bases. The receptor was derived from an adult in good health. The CDR3 loop reads CASGFPLKGQGAQEQYF. Written as DNA, the CDR3 is TGTGCTAGTGGTTTTCCCCTCAAGGGACAGGGGGCGCAGGAGCAGTACTTC.